Presented here are 12 T cell receptor beta chains from one specimen sequenced in a study of T cell responses to AZD1222 COVID-19 vaccine. Measured with immunoSEQ multiplex PCR; TCRdb has only the in-frame clones, and not every one. Of roughly 150,000 clones in the sample, 90% to 95% were seen once. The sequences come from peripheral blood, collected 28 days after the second AZD1222 dose. These receptors all come from an adult who received the AZD1222 COVID-19 vaccine.

This chain uses TRBV7-6 with TRBJ2-7; D gene unclear. This CDR3 has 10 residues. The V gene's germline CDR1 is SGHVS and CDR2 FNYEAQ. V lost 5 bases and J 2 bases, leaving 1 base between the germline ends. The CDR3 loop reads CASSPYEQYF. The CDR3 DNA is TGTGCCAGCAGCCCCTACGAGCAGTACTTC. Complete variable domain (other parts from reference TRBV7-6 and TRBJ2-7): GAGVSQSPRYKVTKRGQDVALRCDPISGHVSLYWYRQALGQGPEFLTYFNYEAQQDKSGLPNDRFSAERPEGSISTLTIQRTEQRDSAMYRCASSPYEQYFGPGTRLTVT.

The chain employs TRBV3-1 (or the pseudogene TRBV3-2) and TRBJ1-3; D unclear. Germline lookup yields CDR1 LGHDT and CDR2 YNNKEL (reference sequence). The CDR3 is made up of 14 amino acids. V shed 4 bases and J shed 0 bases, with 7 bases lying between them. The CDR3 DNA is TGTGCCAGCAGCCCCGACGCCTCTGGAAACACCATATATTTT. Translated: CASSPDASGNTIYF.

This chain connects TRBV21-1 to TRBJ2-7; TRBD1, the table's D call, lacks a check against the DNA. TRBV21-1 is described as a pseudogene. This CDR3 is 14 amino acids long. The CDR3 nucleotides are TGTGCCAGGACCGCGCGACAGGGGGCTTACGAGCAGTACTTC. Translating gives CARTARQGAYEQYF.

The chain has TRBV30 and TRBJ1-2; 8 bases fit TRBD1. Looked up from germline, CDR1 is GTSNPN and CDR2 is SVGIG (reference sequence). There are 14 residues in the CDR3. V lost 2 bases, J lost 8 bases, and 10 bases stayed unmatched. CDR3: CAWSYNLAGGGYTF. CDR3 nucleotides: TGTGCCTGGAGTTACAATCTGGCAGGGGGCGGCTACACCTTC.

V gene TRBV12-3 or TRBV12-4 combines with J gene TRBJ1-2; D is undetermined. This CDR3 comprises 12 residues. The V and J ends lost 1 base and 6 bases respectively, with 6 bases between them. The CDR3: CASSLGKDGYTF. The CDR3 coding sequence is TGTGCCAGCAGTTTAGGAAAGGATGGCTACACCTTC.

On this clone: The junction and the germline gene differ at one end; a read error may be behind it. The chain links TRBV19 to TRBJ1-5; 7 bases are shared with TRBD1. The CDR3 extends over 12 amino acids. Per germline, CDR1 LNHDA and CDR2 SQIVND (reference sequence). CDR3 region: CASSIEGGKKDF. CDR3 coding DNA: TGTGCCAGTAGTATAGAAGGGGGCAAGAAGGATTTT.

CDR3 sequence: CASSYGRVYEQYF. The CDR3 DNA reads as TGTGCCAGCAGTTACGGCAGGGTTTACGAGCAGTACTTC. V gene TRBV6-5 combines with J gene TRBJ2-7, with a weak D call TRBD1 (5 bases). This CDR3 region has 13 residues. V shed 2 bases and J shed 4 bases, with 9 bases lying between them. The germline gives CDR1 MNHEY, CDR2 SVGAGI.

The chain employs TRBV5-1 and TRBJ1-1, with 7 bases lining up with TRBD1. The CDR3 runs to 15 residues. Germline V gene sequence: CDR1 SGHRS, CDR2 YFSETQ. V shed 1 base and J 1 base; nucleotides not matched to a gene: 4. CDR3 in amino acids: CASSLSAGGNTEAFF. In nucleotides, the CDR3 is TGCGCCAGCAGCTTGTCCGCAGGGGGGAACACTGAAGCTTTCTTT.

The chain links TRBV7-9 to TRBJ1-2, with unresolved D. The CDR3 covers 12 residues. Between the trimmed V and J ends, which lost 5 bases and 6 bases, there was a span of 10 bases. CDR1 is SEHNR, CDR2 FQNEAQ, per germline (reference sequence). CDR3 sequence reads: CASSPGPNGYTF. DNA of the CDR3: TGTGCCAGCAGCCCCGGGCCGAATGGCTACACCTTC.

This clone has only one observation. Here the CDR3 DNA reads TGTGCCAGCAGCCCTTATAGCGCTGGGTCCTACAATGAGCAGTTCTTC. This codes for CASSPYSAGSYNEQFF. The chain uses TRBV13 and TRBJ2-1; TRBD2 is a possible D gene (5 bases). Germline V gene lookup returns CDR1 PRHDT and CDR2 FYEKMQ (reference sequence). With 5 bases removed from V and 1 base from J, the gap between germline ends came to 15 bases. This CDR3 is 16 amino acids long.

The chain has TRBV7-3 and TRBJ2-3; TRBD1 might be the D (6 bases). The CDR3 covers 15 residues. In germline, CDR1 is SGHTA, CDR2 FQGTGA. V was clipped by 1 base and J by 0 bases, with 8 bases between them. CDR3 in DNA: TGTGCCAGCAGCTTAAAAGACAGGAGCACAGATACGCAGTATTTT. Translation: CASSLKDRSTDTQYF.

As for this clone: Mismatch with germline at one junction end may stem from a read error. The chain has TRBV19 and TRBJ2-1; 9 bases match TRBD2. The CDR3 contains 12 residues. In germline, CDR1 is LNHDA, CDR2 SQIVND (reference sequence). In DNA, the CDR3 is TGTGCCAGTACCATCGGGACTAGCAAACAGATCTTC. Its translation is CASTIGTSKQIF.